The 15 T cell receptor beta chains reported below all come from one sample, sequenced in a study of PD-L1 blockade in urothelial cancer. Stated time point: pretreatment peripheral blood. Assay: immunoSEQ multiplex PCR; the TCRdb copy retains only in-frame clones and omits some. The sample carries more than 55,000 clones, roughly 79% recorded once. Sequenced here: PBMCs, sampled around atezolizumab (anti-PD-L1) treatment. The receptor set was obtained from a man in his 70s with urothelial cancer.

The chain's CDR3 is CASGETSGRGEQFF. DNA for the CDR3: TGCGCCAGCGGGGAGACTAGCGGGAGGGGGGAGCAGTTCTTC. The chain is built from TRBV5-1 and TRBJ2-1; 14 nucleotides line up with TRBD2. This CDR3 is 14 amino acids long. Germline V gene sequence: CDR1 SGHRS, CDR2 YFSETQ. Germline trimming cut 7 bases from V and 10 bases from J; bases unmatched to any gene: 7. The variable domain in full, with the rest retrieved from reference TRBV5-1 and TRBJ2-1, is KAGVTQTPRYLIKTRGQQVTLSCSPISGHRSVSWYQQTPGQGLQFLFEYFSETQRNKGNFPGRFSGRQFSNSRSEMNVSTLELGDSALYLCASGETSGRGEQFFGPGTRLTVL.

V and J are TRBV19 and TRBJ1-5; D uncertain. The ends were cut back, 5 bases at V and 0 bases at J, with 8 bases in the middle. CDR1 and CDR2 (germline): LNHDA, SQIVND (reference sequence). This CDR3 is 14 amino acids long. The CDR3 protein is CASSDTISNQPQHF. CDR3 DNA: TGTGCCAGTAGTGACACGATTAGCAATCAGCCCCAGCATTTT.

This clone showed up just once. This rearrangement joins TRBV7-2 to TRBJ1-2, with a tentative D call TRBD1 (5 bases). Germline V gives CDR1 SGHTA, CDR2 FQGNSA. Trimming cost V 6 bases and J 9 bases, with 11 bases left between them. The CDR3 is made up of 11 amino acids. The DNA for the CDR3 is TGTGCCAGCAGATCGGGACTCCGCTACACCTTC. Translating gives CASRSGLRYTF.

The CDR3 sequence is CSAPLYNEQFF. CDR3 bases: TGCAGTGCTCCCCTTTACAATGAGCAGTTCTTC. This rearrangement joins TRBV20-1 to TRBJ2-1; unclear D gene. V was trimmed by 5 bases and J by 4 bases, leaving 6 bases between them. The CDR3 consists of 11 residues. Germline loops: CDR1 DFQATT, CDR2 SNEGSKA (reference sequence).

The chain uses TRBV7-6 and TRBJ2-3; 8 bases fit TRBD1. Unmatched junction bases numbered 6, after V lost 2 bases and J lost 2 bases. This CDR3 comprises 16 residues. CDR1 is SGHVS and CDR2 is FNYEAQ in the germline V gene. CDR3 in DNA: TGTGCCAGCAGCTTAAGGCAGGGGGCCTTCACAGATACGCAGTATTTT. Protein sequence: CASSLRQGAFTDTQYF.

The V call is TRBV7-2, the J call TRBJ1-4, with D unresolved. Trimming removed 2 bases at V and 6 bases at J, with 10 bases between. The CDR3 runs to 14 residues. Germline values: CDR1 SGHTA, CDR2 FQGNSA. The CDR3 is CASSLTGDDEKLFF. The CDR3, as DNA: TGTGCCAGCAGCTTAACGGGAGATGATGAAAAACTGTTTTTT.

The V gene is TRBV5-1, the J gene TRBJ2-1; TRBD2 matches at 11 bases. The V gene's germline CDR1 is SGHRS and CDR2 YFSETQ. V gave up 4 bases and J gave up 1 base; unmatched junction bases: 10. CDR3 length: 18 residues. In DNA, the CDR3 is TGCGCCAGCAGCCCTTGGGGTAGCGGGAGGGAGTCCTACAATGAGCAGTTCTTC. This gives the protein CASSPWGSGRESYNEQFF.

V and J are TRBV19 and TRBJ2-1, with 7 bases lining up with TRBD1. V shed 6 bases and J 6 bases; nucleotides not matched to a gene: 11. CDR3 length equals 15 residues. Germline V gives CDR1 LNHDA, CDR2 SQIVND (reference sequence). Here the CDR3 DNA reads TGTGCCAGTAGCATCTCAAGGGGGCGAGTCAATGAGCAGTTCTTC. Its translation is CASSISRGRVNEQFF. The entire variable domain, with the rest obtained from reference TRBV19 and TRBJ2-1, is as follows: DGGITQSPKYLFRKEGQNVTLSCEQNLNHDAMYWYRQDPGQGLRLIYYSQIVNDFQKGDIAEGYSVSREKKESFPLTVTSAQKNPTAFYLCASSISRGRVNEQFFGPGTRLTVL.

CDR3 bases: TGTGCCAGCAGTTTTTTTGGCGTTCGGAGCTCCTACAATGAGCAGTTCTTC. This sequence encodes CASSFFGVRSSYNEQFF. V and J are TRBV28 and TRBJ2-1, with D unclear. Trimming removed 3 bases at V and 0 bases at J, with 15 bases between. Germline assignment: CDR1 MDHEN and CDR2 SYDVKM. CDR3 length equals 17 residues.

The chain has TRBV7-9 and TRBJ2-3, with 9 bases that match TRBD2. CDR3 length: 17 residues. Germline V gives CDR1 SEHNR, CDR2 FQNEAQ (reference sequence). Trimming removed 2 bases from V and 4 bases from J; junction bases left unmatched: 10. The CDR3 nucleotides are TGTGCCAGCAGCTTAAGAGGTAGCGGGAGTAGCCCAGATACGCAGTATTTT. Translated, it gives CASSLRGSGSSPDTQYF.

The chain carries TRBV2 and TRBJ1-5; TRBD1 agrees at 7 bases. Trimming at V came to 4 bases and at J to 6 bases, leaving 3 bases not matched to a gene. Looked up from germline, CDR1 is SNHLY and CDR2 is FYNNEI. The CDR3 has 13 residues. CDR3 bases: TGTGCCAGCAGTGCACAGGGGCTTCAGCCCCAGCATTTT. This translates into CASSAQGLQPQHF.

The rearrangement joins TRBV5-1 to TRBJ1-4; D gene uncertain. This CDR3 region has 15 residues. Germline loops: CDR1 SGHRS, CDR2 YFSETQ. V lost 6 bases and J 1 base, leaving 13 bases between the germline ends. In DNA, the CDR3 is TGCGCCAGCAACTTCGACGGAGGAACTAATGAAAAACTGTTTTTT. Translation gives CASNFDGGTNEKLFF. The full variable domain, in which reference TRBV5-1 and TRBJ1-4 provide the parts outside the CDR3, is KAGVTQTPRYLIKTRGQQVTLSCSPISGHRSVSWYQQTPGQGLQFLFEYFSETQRNKGNFPGRFSGRQFSNSRSEMNVSTLELGDSALYLCASNFDGGTNEKLFFGSGTQLSVL.

The V call is TRBV7-9, the J call TRBJ1-4, with a tentative D call TRBD1 (6 bases). The CDR3 totals 16 residues. V was clipped by 5 bases and J by 5 bases, with 18 bases between them. Germline V gene sequence: CDR1 SEHNR, CDR2 FQNEAQ (reference sequence). The CDR3 DNA reads as TGTGCCAGCAGCCGAAGTTTGGGGGGGCACAATGAAAAACTGTTTTTT. Translation: CASSRSLGGHNEKLFF.

The chain recombines TRBV19 with TRBJ1-5, with a tentative D call TRBD1 (5 bases). The length of the CDR3 is 14 residues. Germline V gene lookup returns CDR1 LNHDA and CDR2 SQIVND (reference sequence). V was shortened by 9 bases and J by 5 bases, with 17 bases between the two germline ends. CDR3 loop: CASLREWGDQPQHF. For the CDR3, the DNA is TGTGCCAGCCTAAGGGAATGGGGCGATCAGCCCCAGCATTTT.

This chain uses TRBV6-1 with TRBJ1-4; D remains ambiguous. CDR1 is MNHNS and CDR2 is SASEGT in the germline V gene. V was pared by 2 bases and J by 3 bases, with 7 bases between. CDR3 size: 14 residues. The CDR3 protein is CASSELQSNEKLFF. The CDR3 DNA follows: TGTGCCAGCAGTGAACTACAGTCTAATGAAAAACTGTTTTTT.